This T cell receptor (beta chain) was recovered during a study of T cells in Graves' hyperthyroidism and ophthalmopathy. Turning to the study itself: Peripheral blood was obtained at initial diagnosis, preceding any treatment.

RNA transcripts yielded amplified TCR beta CDR3 regions. The TCR CDR3 first-round RT-PCR relied on the HTBI primer set. TCRdb reprocessed the multiplex PCR reads with MiXCR, giving one entry per CDR3 protein. This sample carries 350,000 to 400,000 distinct CDR3 sequences, 19% of them seen once, and the ten largest clones take about 3.7%. Trimming cost V 8 bases and J 0 bases, with 10 bases left between them. Germline CDR1 and CDR2: SEHNR and FQNEAQ (reference sequence). The CDR3 contains 13 residues. This clonotype was detected many times. The J gene is TRBJ1-1, the V gene TRBV7-9; TRBD1 is a possible D gene (6 bases). The sequenced material came from blood. The clonotype originates from a woman aged 18-29 years with Graves' hyperthyroidism. CDR3 in DNA: TGTGCCAGCGGAGGACAGATGAACACTGAAGCTTTCTTT. This gives the protein CASGGQMNTEAFF.